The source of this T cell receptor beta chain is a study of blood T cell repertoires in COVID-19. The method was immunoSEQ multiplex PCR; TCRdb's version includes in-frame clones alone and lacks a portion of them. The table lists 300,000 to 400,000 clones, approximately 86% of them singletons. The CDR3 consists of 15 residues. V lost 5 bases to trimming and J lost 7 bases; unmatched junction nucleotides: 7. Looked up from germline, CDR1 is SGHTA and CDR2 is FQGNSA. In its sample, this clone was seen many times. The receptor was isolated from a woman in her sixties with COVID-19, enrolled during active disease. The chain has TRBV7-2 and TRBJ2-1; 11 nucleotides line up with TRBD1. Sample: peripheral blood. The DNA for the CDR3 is TGTGCCAGCAGCCCAGGACAGGGGGCGGCAAATGAGCAGTTCTTC. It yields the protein CASSPGQGAANEQFF.